This note documents a single TCR beta chain sequence. Its antigen is not known. The sample is drawn from a study of CD8+ T cells in alopecia areata. In the study overall: The study gave treated patients oral tofacitinib at 5 to 10 mg twice daily. Study-wide results and limits: Compared with normal scalp, lesional scalp had higher clonality and more expanded CD8+ clones.

Treatment described: oral pan-JAK inhibitor, 5-10 mg twice daily. Per the germline V gene, CDR1 is MNHEY and CDR2 is SVGAGI. This CDR3 comprises 13 residues. The V end lost 10 bases, the J end lost 2 bases, and 11 bases lay between the germline ends. In each case, RNA was isolated and then reverse transcribed into cDNA as the sequencing template. The repertoire was sequenced with immunoSEQ multiplex PCR; TCRdb's copy has only in-frame clones and lacks some. The sample shows about 190,000 clones, 50% to 60% of them seen only once. This material consisted of CD4+ T cells sorted from blood, taken at week 4, from a patient treated with tofacitinib. This chain uses TRBV6-5 with TRBJ2-2; possibly TRBD2 for D (6 bases). The sequence derives from a human donor with alopecia areata. CDR3 residues: CATERANTGELFF. As DNA, the CDR3 is TGTGCCACCGAGCGGGCTAACACCGGGGAGCTGTTTTTT.